This is a list of T cell receptor beta chains from one sample in a study of blood T cell repertoires in COVID-19. This table comes from immunoSEQ multiplex PCR, and its TCRdb copy is limited to in-frame clones, with some not included. This sample has over 90,000 clones; roughly 90% occur once, and the top ten carry roughly 1.7%. Sequences were obtained from peripheral blood. The receptors here all came from a man older than 75 with acute or convalescent COVID-19. Each CDR3 is given with its conserved first and last residue. Fields, in order: V gene, J gene, clone size, D gene, CDR3 protein, CDR3 DNA. D genes are given only for firm matches. Only part of the rows carry a size: once, few, many, or a class if the clone is expanded.

TRBV25-1	TRBJ2-1	NA	NA	CASNKDQGSYNEQFF	TGTGCCAGCAATAAGGACCAGGGCTCCTACAATGAGCAGTTCTTC
TRBV15	TRBJ2-2	once	TRBD1	CATSRDLQGPSVGELFF	TGTGCCACCAGCAGAGATCTACAGGGGCCGTCTGTCGGGGAGCTGTTTTTT
TRBV27	TRBJ1-3	NA	TRBD1	CASSGTGAGNTIYF	TGTGCCAGCAGTGGGACAGGAGCTGGAAACACCATATATTTT
TRBV28	TRBJ2-7	NA	TRBD1	CASRTRDSYEQYF	TGTGCCAGCAGGACGAGGGACAGCTACGAGCAGTACTTC
TRBV9	TRBJ2-5	NA	TRBD2	CASSPGLAEETQYF	TGTGCCAGCAGCCCCGGACTAGCGGAAGAGACCCAGTACTTC
TRBV28	TRBJ2-3	NA	NA	CASSFIPDTQYF	TGTGCCAGCAGTTTTATCCCAGATACGCAGTATTTT
TRBV7-9	TRBJ2-1	NA	NA	CASSLAGRLAGQFF	TGTGCCAGCAGCTTAGCGGGGAGGCTGGCAGGTCAGTTCTTC
TRBV28	TRBJ2-7	NA	TRBD2	CASVGGDEQYF	TGTGCCAGCGTGGGAGGGGACGAGCAGTACTTC
TRBV5-1	TRBJ2-7	NA	NA	CASSFQGGGPYEQYF	TGCGCCAGCAGCTTCCAGGGTGGCGGACCTTACGAGCAGTACTTC
TRBV24-1	TRBJ2-4	NA	NA	CATSLDRGIQYF	TGTGCCACCAGTCTCGACCGGGGCATTCAGTACTTC
TRBV7-9	TRBJ2-7	few	NA	CASSLAAVSYEQYF	TGTGCCAGCAGCTTAGCGGCGGTCTCCTACGAGCAGTACTTC
TRBV11-2	TRBJ2-7	NA	NA	CASRGAGPREQYF	TGTGCCAGCAGGGGGGCAGGGCCGAGGGAGCAGTACTTC
TRBV5-4	TRBJ2-1	NA	TRBD2	CASSPGLAGGSDYYNEQFF	TGTGCCAGCAGCCCCGGACTAGCGGGAGGGTCGGATTACTACAATGAGCAGTTCTTC
TRBV20-1	TRBJ2-4	NA	NA	CSAPRLDIQYF	TGCAGTGCTCCACGGTTGGACATTCAGTACTTC
TRBV6-6	TRBJ2-2	NA	NA	CASSYSDPGGTGELFF	TGTGCCAGCAGTTACTCGGATCCAGGGGGGACCGGGGAGCTGTTTTTT
TRBV19	TRBJ2-2	NA	TRBD1	CASSSYRDSSNTGELFF	TGTGCCAGTAGTAGTTACCGGGACAGCTCGAACACCGGGGAGCTGTTTTTT
TRBV6-5	TRBJ2-3	NA	NA	CATKTAYTTDTQYF	TGTGCCACCAAGACTGCCTATACCACAGATACGCAGTATTTT
TRBV30	TRBJ1-1	NA	TRBD1	CAWSRGGTDTEAFF	TGTGCCTGGAGTCGAGGGGGCACGGACACTGAAGCTTTCTTT
TRBV19	TRBJ1-5	NA	NA	CASSIRGGSYSNQPQHF	TGTGCCAGTAGTATCAGGGGAGGGAGCTATAGCAATCAGCCCCAGCATTTT
TRBV30	TRBJ1-2	NA	NA	CACSEEADYGYTF	TGTGCCTGTTCCGAGGAAGCGGACTATGGCTACACCTTC
TRBV28	TRBJ2-7	NA	TRBD2	CASSLSLAGGEQYF	TGTGCCAGCAGTTTATCATTAGCGGGGGGGGAGCAGTACTTC
TRBV18	TRBJ2-5	NA	TRBD1	CASSLALRQGDQETQYF	TGTGCCAGCTCACTGGCGTTGAGGCAGGGGGATCAAGAGACCCAGTACTTC
TRBV19	TRBJ2-7	NA	NA	CASSRGTQTYEQYF	TGTGCCAGTAGTAGGGGGACACAAACCTACGAGCAGTACTTC
TRBV6-5	TRBJ2-1	few	NA	CASSYGAQPYNEQFF	TGTGCCAGCAGTTACGGGGCCCAACCCTACAATGAGCAGTTCTTC
TRBV5-1	TRBJ2-5	NA	TRBD1	CASSLTGQGAQETQYF	TGCGCCAGCAGCTTGACGGGACAGGGCGCCCAAGAGACCCAGTACTTC